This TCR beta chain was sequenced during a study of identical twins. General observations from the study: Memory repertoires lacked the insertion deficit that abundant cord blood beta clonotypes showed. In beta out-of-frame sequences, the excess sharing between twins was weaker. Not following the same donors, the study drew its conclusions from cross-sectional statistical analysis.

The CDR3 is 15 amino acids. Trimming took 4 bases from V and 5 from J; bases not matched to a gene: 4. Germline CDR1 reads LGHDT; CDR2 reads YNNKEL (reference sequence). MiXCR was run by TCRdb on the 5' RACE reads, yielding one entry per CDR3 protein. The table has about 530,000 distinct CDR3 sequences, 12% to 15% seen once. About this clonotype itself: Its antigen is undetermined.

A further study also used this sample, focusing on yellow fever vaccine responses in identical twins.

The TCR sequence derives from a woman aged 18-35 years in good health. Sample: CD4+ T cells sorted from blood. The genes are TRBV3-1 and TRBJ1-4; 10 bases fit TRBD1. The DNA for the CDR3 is TGTGCCAGCAGCCCACCGGGACAGGGGAATGAAAAACTGTTTTTT. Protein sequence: CASSPPGQGNEKLFF.